These 10 T cell receptor beta chains were sequenced from one sample in a study of shared T cell receptors in the human thymus. Using immunoSEQ multiplex PCR, the repertoire was profiled, and TCRdb retains in-frame clones only, with some absent. The sample includes 650,000 to 950,000 clones, 70% to 90% of them seen just once. In addition, the sample was reused for a study of human thymus T cells.

Input material: thymocytes. These receptors originate from a girl less than two years old with a congenital heart defect.

The rearrangement joins TRBV15 to TRBJ1-1, with TRBD1 as a possible D gene (6 bases). Germline-derived CDR1 and CDR2 are LNHNV and YYDKDF (reference sequence). Deletions cut 0 bases from V and 2 bases from J, with 16 bases between. The CDR3 covers 17 residues. Here the CDR3 reads CATSRDCPSRGNTEAFF. The CDR3 DNA reads TGTGCCACCAGCAGAGACTGCCCGAGCAGGGGTAACACTGAAGCTTTCTTT.

The rearrangement joins TRBV4-3 to TRBJ2-3; D is possibly TRBD2 (6 bases). The CDR3 is 15 residues long. The V gene's germline CDR1 is LGHNA and CDR2 YSLEER. Trimming removed 1 base at V and 4 bases at J, with 12 bases between. CDR3 sequence reads: CASSQGGVHADTQYF. For the CDR3, the DNA is TGCGCCAGCAGCCAAGGGGGGGTTCACGCAGATACGCAGTATTTT.

This chain uses TRBV5-1 with TRBJ2-1, with a weak D call TRBD2 (5 bases). With 0 bases removed from V and 4 bases from J, the gap between germline ends came to 11 bases. In germline, CDR1 is SGHRS, CDR2 YFSETQ. The CDR3 loop spans 15 amino acids. The CDR3 here is CASSLGVRRYNEQFF. In nucleotides, the CDR3 is TGCGCCAGCAGCTTGGGCGTTCGGAGGTACAATGAGCAGTTCTTC.

The gene calls are TRBV4-1 and TRBJ2-7; 10 nucleotides align to TRBD1. The CDR3 runs to 16 residues. Germline V gene sequence: CDR1 MGHRA, CDR2 YSYEKL. Germline trimming cut 2 bases from V and 5 bases from J; bases unmatched to any gene: 9. CDR3 protein: CASSQRLGQGKNEQYF. CDR3 in DNA: TGCGCCAGCAGCCAAAGGTTGGGACAGGGGAAGAACGAGCAGTACTTC.

The CDR3 reads CASSFLGVTGNTIYF. DNA of the CDR3: TGTGCCAGCAGCTTTTTGGGAGTGACTGGAAACACCATATATTTT. V gene TRBV7-6 combines with J gene TRBJ1-3; D is undetermined. The germline gives CDR1 SGHVS, CDR2 FNYEAQ. V shed 3 bases and J shed 2 bases, with 11 bases lying between them. The CDR3 has 15 amino acids.

V usage is TRBV5-1 and J usage is TRBJ2-7, with D perhaps TRBD1 (5 bases). The CDR3 sequence is 14 residues long. Germline CDR1 SGHRS, CDR2 YFSETQ. V was pared by 1 base and J by 2 bases, with 10 bases between. The CDR3 loop reads CASSLWGSTYEQYF. As DNA, the CDR3 is TGCGCCAGCAGCTTGTGGGGCAGTACCTACGAGCAGTACTTC. Combining the CDR3 with reference TRBV5-1 and TRBJ2-7 gives the whole variable domain KAGVTQTPRYLIKTRGQQVTLSCSPISGHRSVSWYQQTPGQGLQFLFEYFSETQRNKGNFPGRFSGRQFSNSRSEMNVSTLELGDSALYLCASSLWGSTYEQYFGPGTRLTVT.

The gene calls are TRBV7-2 and TRBJ1-3; possibly TRBD1 for D (6 bases). V lost 4 bases to trimming and J lost 0 bases, with 10 bases between them. The CDR3 has 15 amino acids. Germline CDR1 is SGHTA and CDR2 is FQGNSA. CDR3 in amino acids: CASSSRDTSGNTIYF. The CDR3 region has the DNA TGTGCCAGCAGCTCCCGGGACACCTCTGGAAACACCATATATTTT.

J is TRBJ2-3 and V is TRBV6-1; weak D call: TRBD2 (6 bases). This CDR3 spans 18 amino acids. Trimming cost V 0 bases and J 1 base, with 17 bases left between them. Germline-derived CDR1 and CDR2 are MNHNS and SASEGT. The CDR3 sequence is CASSEARRRARGTDTQYF. The CDR3 DNA reads as TGTGCCAGCAGTGAAGCTCGGCGGAGGGCAAGGGGCACAGATACGCAGTATTTT.

This chain links TRBV5-5 with TRBJ1-5; 7 positions match TRBD1. CDR3 size: 15 residues. The ends lost 4 bases at V and 0 bases at J; junction bases unmatched: 4. From germline, CDR1 is SGHKS and CDR2 YYEKEE (reference sequence). The CDR3 nucleotides read TGTGCCAGCAGCCCGGGGACAGATAGCAATCAGCCCCAGCATTTT. It specifies CASSPGTDSNQPQHF.

V gene TRBV28 combines with J gene TRBJ2-2, with TRBD2 matching 9 bases. Unmatched junction bases numbered 17, after V lost 2 bases and J lost 1 base. Germline-derived CDR1 and CDR2 are MDHEN and SYDVKM. The CDR3 length is 21 residues. CDR3 DNA sequence: TGTGCCAGCAGTTTAGATTCCCCCTCGGGTAGCGGGGGCCAGAACACCGGGGAGCTGTTTTTT. This sequence encodes CASSLDSPSGSGGQNTGELFF. The full variable domain, its missing parts supplied by reference TRBV28 and TRBJ2-2, is DVKVTQSSRYLVKRTGEKVFLECVQDMDHENMFWYRQDPGLGLRLIYFSYDVKMKEKGDIPEGYSVSREKKERFSLILESASTNQTSMYLCASSLDSPSGSGGQNTGELFFGEGSRLTVL.